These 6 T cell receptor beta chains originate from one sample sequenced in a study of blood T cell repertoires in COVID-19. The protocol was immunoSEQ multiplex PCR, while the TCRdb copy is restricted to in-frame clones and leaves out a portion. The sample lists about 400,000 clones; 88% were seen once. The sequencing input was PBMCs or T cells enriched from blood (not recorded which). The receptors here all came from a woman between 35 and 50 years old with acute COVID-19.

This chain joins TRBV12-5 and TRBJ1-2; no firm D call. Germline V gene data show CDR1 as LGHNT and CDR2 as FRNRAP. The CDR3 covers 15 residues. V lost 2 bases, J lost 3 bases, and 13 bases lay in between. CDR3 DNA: TGTGCTAGTGGTTTGTTCGCCAGGCGGGACTATGGCTACACCTTC. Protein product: CASGLFARRDYGYTF. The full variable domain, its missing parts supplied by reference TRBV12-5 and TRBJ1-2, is DARVTQTPRHKVTEMGQEVTMRCQPILGHNTVFWYRQTMMQGLELLAYFRNRAPLDDSGMPKDRFSAEMPDATLATLKIQPSEPRDSAVYFCASGLFARRDYGYTFGSGTRLTVV.

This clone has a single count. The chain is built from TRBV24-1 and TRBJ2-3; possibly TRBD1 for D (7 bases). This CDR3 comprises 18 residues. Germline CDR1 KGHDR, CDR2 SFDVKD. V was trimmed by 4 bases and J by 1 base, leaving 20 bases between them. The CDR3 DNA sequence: TGTGCCACCAGTGAAACTAACGGTGGAGGGGGCCGCACAGATACGCAGTATTTT. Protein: CATSETNGGGGRTDTQYF.

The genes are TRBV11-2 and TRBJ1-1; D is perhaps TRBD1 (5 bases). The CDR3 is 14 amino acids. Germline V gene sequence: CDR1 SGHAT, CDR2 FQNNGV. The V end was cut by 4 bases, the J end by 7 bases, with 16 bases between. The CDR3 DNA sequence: TGTGCCAGCAGCTCTAGAGGTGGGGGGGATGAAGCTTTCTTT. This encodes CASSSRGGGDEAFF. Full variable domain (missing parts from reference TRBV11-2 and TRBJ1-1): EAGVAQSPRYKIIEKRQSVAFWCNPISGHATLYWYQQILGQGPKLLIQFQNNGVVDDSQLPKDRFSAERLKGVDSTLKIQPAKLEDSAVYLCASSSRGGGDEAFFGQGTRLTVV.

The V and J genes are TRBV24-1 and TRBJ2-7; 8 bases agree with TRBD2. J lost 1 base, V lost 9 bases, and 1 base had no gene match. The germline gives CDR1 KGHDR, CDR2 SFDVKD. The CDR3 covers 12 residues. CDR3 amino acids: CATSGGSYEQYF. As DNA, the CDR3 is TGTGCCACCTCGGGGGGGTCCTACGAGCAGTACTTC.

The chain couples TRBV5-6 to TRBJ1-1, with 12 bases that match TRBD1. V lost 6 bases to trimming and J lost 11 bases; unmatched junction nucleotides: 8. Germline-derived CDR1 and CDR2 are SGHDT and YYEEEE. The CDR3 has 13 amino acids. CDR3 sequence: CASKGTGGARAFF. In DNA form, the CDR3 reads TGTGCCAGCAAGGGGACAGGGGGCGCGAGGGCTTTCTTT.

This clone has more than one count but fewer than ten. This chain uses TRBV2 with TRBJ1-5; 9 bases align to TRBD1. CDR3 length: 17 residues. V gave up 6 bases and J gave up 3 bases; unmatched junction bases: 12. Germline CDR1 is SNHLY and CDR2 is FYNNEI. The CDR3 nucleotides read TGTGCCAGCAGGCGTCCGGGACAGGGATCCTCCAATCAGCCCCAGCATTTT. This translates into CASRRPGQGSSNQPQHF.